This T cell receptor (beta chain) originates from a study of Ad26.COV2.S vaccination and SARS-CoV-2 variants (dated by TCRdb to about 2021). At the level of the whole study: Vaccine-arm donors came from COV1001, a multicentre, randomized, double-blind, placebo-controlled phase I-IIa trial of Ad26.COV2.S in healthy adults. Throughout the experiments and outcome assessment, investigators stayed blinded to trial group allocation. TCRbeta repertoire sequencing was used to assess the specificity and breadth of SARS-CoV-2-reactive T cell receptors after Ad26.COV2.S vaccination. A total of 32 samples were included in the TCR-sequenced set, comprising around 19 Ad26.COV2.S vaccine recipients, 5 placebo recipients and 8 SARS-CoV-2 convalescent individuals. Ad26.COV2.S was administered intramuscularly at 5 x 10^10 or 1 x 10^11 viral particles, either as a single shot or as two shots given 56 days apart. Trial participants were randomized into five groups of five, in which low-dose or high-dose Ad26.COV2.S was given once or twice, or placebo was given on both occasions. The paper as a whole reports these results and caveats: The study lacked the statistical power to compare responses across vaccine doses or regimens. Spike-specific TCR breadth was higher in Ad26.COV2.S recipients than in placebo recipients (P = 0.0014). After vaccination, substantial breadth of spike-specific CD8+ and CD4+ T cell responses was reported. It was noted by the authors that total T cell responses may have been underestimated by the TCR breadth and depth analyses. Vaccine and placebo recipients had comparable non-spike TCR breadth, which fits with the vaccine containing only spike.

This specimen's treatment or condition label, interpreted: some 20 received Ad26.COV2.S at low or high dose, single or two shots; about 5 received placebo; per-sample allocation not given. For vaccine and placebo recipients, repertoires were sequenced using samples collected on day 63 after the first injection. Cohort 1b enrolled 25 or so adults aged 18-55 years at a single site in Boston, USA, between 29 July and 7 August 2020. Ad26.COV2.S consisted of a replication-incompetent adenovirus type 26 vector by which a prefusion-stabilized SARS-CoV-2 spike protein from the original Wuhan strain was expressed. TCRbeta CDR3 regions were sequenced with the immunoSEQ Assay. After extraction, genomic DNA underwent amplification by bias-controlled multiplex PCR, followed by high-throughput sequencing. The study's own analysis went as follows. Collapsing and filtering of sequences were performed to quantify the absolute abundance of each unique TCRbeta CDR3 region. T cell fraction was estimated by normalization of TCRbeta template counts to usable DNA, with usable DNA being measured through amplification of reference genes present in all nucleated cells. Repertoire TCRs were annotated as SARS-CoV-2-specific when V gene, CDR3 amino acid sequence and J gene were exactly matched to a known reactive TCR set. The reference SARS-CoV-2 TCR set was derived from MIRA and filtered for enrichment in COVID-19-positive ImmuneCODE repertoires, a step that removed public or cross-reactive TCRs. Using the MIRA antigens, annotated TCRs were further analysed by specific ORF or by position within an ORF. Breadth was defined as the number of annotated unique rearrangements divided by the total number of unique productive rearrangements, and depth was defined as the summed frequency of the annotated unique rearrangements. Two-sided Wilcoxon rank-sum tests were used to compare TCR breadth between groups. TCRdb stores this immuneACCESS table with in-frame sequences only. Part of the clones is absent; in the studies checked, under half of the shortfall reflects unresolved V genes, and no reason is known for the rest. Clone size and the V and J calls come from that table; the DNA yielded D and trimming. This sample gives about 680,000 clones in total; about 90% of them show up just once. The top ten constitute approximately 1.5% of the sample.

To note about this clone: The antigen this receptor binds is unknown. Base qualities are not recorded, but no much larger clone differs from it by a single base.

The input for sequencing was peripheral blood, taken in a trial of Ad26.COV2.S vaccine versus placebo. This receptor was identified in a person aged 18-65 years who received the Ad26.COV2.S COVID-19 vaccine or a placebo.

The nucleotides read TGTGCCAGCTCACCAAATGGACAGTCAACTAATGAAAAACTGTTTTTT. It translates to CASSPNGQSTNEKLFF. The chain couples TRBV18 to TRBJ1-4, with TRBD1 tentatively as D gene (6 bases match). CDR1 and CDR2 are drawn from the germline V gene: KGHSH, LQKENI. V lost 2 bases and J lost 0 bases; the stretch between them is 10 bases long. The CDR3 runs 16 amino acids, cysteine and phenylalanine included. Here the CDR3 DNA is all that survives: 48 bases in frame from base 1.